This paragraph covers one T cell receptor (beta chain) sequence. The Seattle site enrolled patients during active infection and followed them longitudinally. The sample belongs to a study of blood T cell repertoires in COVID-19. Study as a whole: Samples came from the United States, Italy and Spain, spanning acute and convalescent COVID-19. Sample material is recorded as cDNA or gDNA derived from T cells, B-cell-depleted T cells, or PBMCs.

Authors' processing steps: Amplification from reference gene primers served as the basis for estimated nucleated cell counts. Measured with immunoSEQ multiplex PCR; TCRdb has only the in-frame clones, and not every one. V and J calls and clone size follow that table, whereas D and trimming were derived from the DNA. This sample has approximately 300,000 clones, with approximately 92% found just once. This sequence originates from a woman in her thirties with COVID-19, enrolled during active disease. The sequencing input was peripheral blood.

CDR3 sequence (DNA): TGCGCCAGCAGTGAGTCGACATTGGCGGGTCGCACAGATACGCAGTATTTT. This sequence encodes CASSESTLAGRTDTQYF. This sequence joins TRBV10-1 and TRBJ2-3; the D gene is possibly TRBD2 (5 bases). The V gene's germline CDR1 is WNHNN and CDR2 SYGVQD (reference sequence). The CDR3 sequence is 17 residues long. V was trimmed by 0 bases and J by 1 base, leaving 14 bases between them.